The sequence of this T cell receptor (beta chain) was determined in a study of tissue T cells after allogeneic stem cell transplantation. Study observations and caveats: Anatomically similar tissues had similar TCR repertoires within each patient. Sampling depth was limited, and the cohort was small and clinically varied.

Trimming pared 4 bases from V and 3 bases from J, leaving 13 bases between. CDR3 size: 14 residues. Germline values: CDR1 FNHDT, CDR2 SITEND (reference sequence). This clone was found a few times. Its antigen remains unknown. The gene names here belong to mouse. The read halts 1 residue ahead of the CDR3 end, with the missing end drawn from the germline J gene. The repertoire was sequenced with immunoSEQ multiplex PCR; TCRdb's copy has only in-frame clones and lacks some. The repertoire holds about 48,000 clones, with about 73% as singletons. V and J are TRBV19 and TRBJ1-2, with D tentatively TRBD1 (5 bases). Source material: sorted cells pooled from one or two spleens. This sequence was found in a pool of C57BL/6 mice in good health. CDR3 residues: CASSLSGGHSDYTF. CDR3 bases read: TGTGCCAGCAGTCTCTCCGGGGGACACTCCGACTACACC. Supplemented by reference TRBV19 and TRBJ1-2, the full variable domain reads GGIITQTPKFLIGQEGQKLTLKCQQNFNHDTMYWYRQDSGKGLRLIYYSITENDLQKGDLSEGYDASREKKSSFSLTVTSAQKNEMAVFLCASSLSGGHSDYTFGSGTRLLVI.